These T cell receptor beta chains were read from a single sample in a study of OX40 agonist ivuxolimab in advanced cancers. This table comes from immunoSEQ multiplex PCR, and its TCRdb copy is limited to in-frame clones, with some not included. The table includes over 100,000 clones, 85% to 90% detected once. The source material was CD4+ or CD8+ T cells sorted from blood, sampled in a trial of the OX40 agonist ivuxolimab. Receptors were obtained from an adult with an advanced solid tumor such as melanoma, head and neck, liver or kidney cancer. Each CDR3 is given with its conserved first and last residue. D genes are given only for firm matches. Clone size is given for some rows only: seen once, a few or many times, or a class if the clone is expanded.

>TRBV19|TRBJ2-3|NA|TRBD1|13
CASSGGITDTQYF
TGTGCCAGTTCAGGGGGCATTACAGATACGCAGTATTTT
>TRBV10-3|TRBJ2-7|NA|NA|14
CAISESRRGVEQYF
TGTGCCATCAGTGAGTCGAGGCGTGGGGTCGAGCAGTACTTC
>TRBV11-2|TRBJ1-1|NA|NA|14
CASSLDGGNTEAFF
TGTGCCAGCAGCTTAGATGGGGGAAACACTGAAGCTTTCTTT
>TRBV19|TRBJ2-7|NA|TRBD1|14
CASSRTGLLYEQYF
TGTGCCAGTAGTAGGACAGGACTCCTCTACGAGCAGTACTTC
>TRBV9|TRBJ2-3|NA|TRBD2|15
CASSVAGGDADTQYF
TGTGCCAGCAGCGTAGCGGGGGGGGACGCAGATACGCAGTATTTT
>TRBV30|TRBJ2-5|NA|NA|13
CAWSVRVRETQYF
TGTGCCTGGAGTGTCAGGGTCCGAGAGACCCAGTACTTC
>TRBV2|TRBJ1-3|NA|NA|15
CASSGGVLSGNTIYF
TGTGCCAGCAGCGGGGGGGTACTCTCTGGAAACACCATATATTTT
>TRBV30|TRBJ2-7|NA|TRBD1|14
CAWRGTGVAYEQYF
TGTGCCTGGAGGGGGACAGGGGTTGCGTACGAGCAGTACTTC
>TRBV18|TRBJ2-1|NA|NA|14
CASSPGKGDNEQFF
TGTGCCAGCTCACCGGGAAAGGGAGACAATGAGCAGTTCTTC
>TRBV14|TRBJ1-6|NA|NA|14
CASSQEVFSSPLHF
TGTGCCAGCAGCCAGGAGGTGTTCAGTTCACCCCTCCACTTT
>TRBV27|TRBJ2-3|NA|TRBD2|15
CASSPRGASTDTQYF
TGTGCCAGCAGTCCGCGGGGGGCCTCCACAGATACGCAGTATTTT
>TRBV9|TRBJ1-6|NA|NA|14
CASSTSSYNSPLHF
TGTGCCAGCAGCACGAGCTCCTATAATTCACCCCTCCACTTT
>TRBV9|TRBJ2-7|NA|NA|13
CASSVAGAGEQYF
TGTGCCAGCAGCGTAGCGGGGGCTGGCGAGCAGTACTTC
>TRBV7-6|TRBJ2-1|NA|TRBD2|17
CASSFPSGGTQDNEQFF
TGTGCCAGCAGTTTCCCTAGCGGGGGGACCCAAGACAATGAGCAGTTCTTC
>TRBV5-6|TRBJ2-5|once|NA|15
CASSPTRVIGETQYF
TGTGCCAGCAGCCCAACTAGGGTGATCGGAGAGACCCAGTACTTC
>TRBV27|TRBJ1-2|NA|NA|13
CASSLRRDYGYTF
TGTGCCAGCAGTTTACGCAGGGACTATGGCTACACCTTC
>TRBV6-1|TRBJ2-7|NA|NA|13
CASAIGGSYEQYF
TGTGCCAGCGCGATAGGGGGCTCCTACGAGCAGTACTTC
>TRBV6-5|TRBJ1-2|NA|TRBD1|14
CASSRRQGGDGYTF
TGTGCCAGCAGTCGGCGCCAGGGGGGGGATGGCTACACCTTC
>TRBV27|TRBJ1-3|NA|NA|15
CASRLQGSSGNTIYF
TGTGCCAGCAGACTACAGGGAAGCTCTGGAAACACCATATATTTT
>TRBV4-2|TRBJ2-2|NA|TRBD2|17
CASSQDTSGGATGELFF
TGTGCCAGCAGCCAAGATACTAGCGGGGGGGCCACCGGGGAGCTGTTTTTT
>TRBV7-2|TRBJ2-6|NA|TRBD1|16
CASSLGDRAGANVLTF
TGTGCCAGCAGCTTAGGCGACAGGGCTGGGGCCAACGTCCTGACTTTC
>TRBV7-2|TRBJ2-1|NA|NA|15
CASSLVPGTSNEQFF
TGTGCCAGCAGCTTAGTACCAGGGACGAGCAATGAGCAGTTCTTC
>TRBV29-1|TRBJ2-5|NA|TRBD1|14
CSVSGASGGETQYF
TGCAGCGTCTCAGGGGCTTCAGGGGGAGAGACCCAGTACTTC
>TRBV19|TRBJ2-3|NA|NA|15
CASSGGNTATDTQYF
TGTGCCAGTAGTGGAGGAAACACAGCAACAGATACGCAGTATTTT
>TRBV7-9|TRBJ1-1|NA|NA|14
CASSWGVENTEAFF
TGTGCCAGCAGCTGGGGGGTGGAGAACACTGAAGCTTTCTTT
>TRBV19|TRBJ1-1|NA|NA|14
CASSIMNSYTEAFF
TGTGCCAGTAGTATTATGAACAGTTACACTGAAGCTTTCTTT
>TRBV7-9|TRBJ1-1|NA|TRBD1|15
CASSLPQGGKTEAFF
TGTGCCAGCAGCCTCCCGCAGGGGGGAAAAACTGAAGCTTTCTTT
>TRBV30|TRBJ2-7|NA|TRBD1|13
CAWEPGGMNEQYF
TGTGCCTGGGAGCCAGGGGGCATGAACGAGCAGTACTTC
>TRBV25-1|TRBJ2-3|NA|TRBD2|16
CASSGGTSGARDTQYF
TGTGCCAGCAGTGGGGGTACTAGCGGGGCTCGGGATACGCAGTATTTT
>TRBV5-3|TRBJ1-1|once|NA|12
CASFRENTEAFF
TGTGCCTCCTTTCGGGAGAACACTGAAGCTTTCTTT
>TRBV28|TRBJ2-3|NA|NA|16
CASSEAAGDVVDTQYF
TGTGCCAGCAGTGAGGCAGCAGGCGACGTGGTAGATACGCAGTATTTT
>TRBV10-3|TRBJ2-7|NA|TRBD2|15
CAIRTASGGAEEQYF
TGTGCCATCAGGACCGCTAGCGGGGGCGCGGAAGAGCAGTACTTC
>TRBV18|TRBJ1-1|few|NA|13
CASSPAANTEAFF
TGTGCCAGCTCACCAGCGGCAAACACTGAAGCTTTCTTT
>TRBV18|TRBJ1-5|NA|TRBD1|18
CASSSDRGQFDSNQPQHF
TGTGCCAGCTCATCTGACAGGGGACAGTTCGATAGCAATCAGCCCCAGCATTTT
>TRBV11-2|TRBJ2-3|NA|NA|14
CASSLARESDTQYF
TGTGCCAGCAGCTTAGCCAGGGAGTCAGATACGCAGTATTTT
>TRBV10-1|TRBJ2-1|NA|TRBD2|16
CASSPGLAGSYNEQFF
TGCGCCAGCAGTCCGGGACTAGCGGGGTCATACAATGAGCAGTTCTTC
>TRBV5-6|TRBJ1-1|NA|NA|14
CASSSQSAASEAFF
TGTGCCAGCAGCAGCCAATCCGCGGCTTCTGAAGCTTTCTTT
>TRBV9|TRBJ2-7|NA|NA|15
CASSVGGGGSYEQYF
TGTGCCAGCAGCGTAGGTGGAGGGGGCTCCTACGAGCAGTACTTC
>TRBV28|TRBJ1-4|NA|NA|16
CASSPGDRGSNEKLFF
TGTGCCAGCAGTCCGGGGGACCGGGGGTCTAATGAAAAACTGTTTTTT
>TRBV6-1|TRBJ2-3|NA|NA|14
CATRPYSSTDTQYF
TGTGCCACCCGACCGTATTCTAGCACAGATACGCAGTATTTT
>TRBV5-4|TRBJ1-1|NA|NA|14
CASSFLQGSTEAFF
TGTGCCAGCAGCTTTCTTCAGGGTAGCACTGAAGCTTTCTTT
>TRBV5-6|TRBJ1-5|few|NA|15
CASSFNRAHNQPQHF
TGTGCCAGCAGCTTCAATCGGGCCCACAATCAGCCCCAGCATTTT
>TRBV6-1|TRBJ2-3|NA|TRBD2|16
CASRGSWGGGTDTQYF
TGTGCCAGCCGTGGGTCCTGGGGAGGGGGCACAGATACGCAGTATTTT
>TRBV18|TRBJ2-1|NA|TRBD2|17
CASSAPIGSGGADEQFF
TGTGCCAGCTCAGCGCCCATCGGGAGCGGGGGGGCCGATGAGCAGTTCTTC
>TRBV9|TRBJ2-2|NA|NA|15
CASSVAGGPVGELFF
TGTGCCAGCAGCGTAGCCGGGGGGCCGGTCGGGGAGCTGTTTTTT
>TRBV6-5|TRBJ1-1|few|TRBD1|15
CASSPQTGWNTEAFF
TGTGCCAGCAGTCCACAGACAGGGTGGAACACTGAAGCTTTCTTT
>TRBV6-5|TRBJ1-6|NA|TRBD1|15
CASSYTTGDDSPLHF
TGTGCCAGCAGTTACACTACAGGGGATGATTCACCCCTCCACTTT
>TRBV5-8|TRBJ2-3|NA|TRBD2|16
CASSFSSSGATDTQYF
TGTGCCAGCAGCTTCTCCTCCAGCGGGGCCACAGATACGCAGTATTTT
>TRBV29-1|TRBJ2-6|NA|NA|13
CSVLRSGANVLTF
TGCAGCGTTCTCCGCTCTGGGGCCAACGTCCTGACTTTC